Below, one TCR beta chain is given with its context. It was with random hexamers that 0.5 to 1 ug RNA was reverse transcribed. TCRdb redid the calling of the immunoSEQ multiplex PCR reads with MiXCR, one entry per CDR3 protein. This table holds about 150,000 distinct CDR3 sequences, about 95% found once. The record originates from a study of CD8 T cells in Susac syndrome. Sequencing targeted TCR beta in T cells from blood (CD8+ and CD4+). CDR1 and CDR2 (germline): MNHEY, SMNVEV (reference sequence). The CDR3 runs 16 residues. V gave up 6 bases and J gave up 2 bases; unmatched junction bases: 6. This TCR came from a human donor with Susac syndrome. The rearrangement uses TRBV27 and TRBJ2-3; TRBD2 matches at 12 bases. The sequencing input was CD4+ T cells from PBMCs. This CDR3 reads CASSPTSGGHTDTQYF. The CDR3 DNA is TGTGCCAGCAGCCCGACTAGCGGGGGACACACAGATACGCAGTATTTT.